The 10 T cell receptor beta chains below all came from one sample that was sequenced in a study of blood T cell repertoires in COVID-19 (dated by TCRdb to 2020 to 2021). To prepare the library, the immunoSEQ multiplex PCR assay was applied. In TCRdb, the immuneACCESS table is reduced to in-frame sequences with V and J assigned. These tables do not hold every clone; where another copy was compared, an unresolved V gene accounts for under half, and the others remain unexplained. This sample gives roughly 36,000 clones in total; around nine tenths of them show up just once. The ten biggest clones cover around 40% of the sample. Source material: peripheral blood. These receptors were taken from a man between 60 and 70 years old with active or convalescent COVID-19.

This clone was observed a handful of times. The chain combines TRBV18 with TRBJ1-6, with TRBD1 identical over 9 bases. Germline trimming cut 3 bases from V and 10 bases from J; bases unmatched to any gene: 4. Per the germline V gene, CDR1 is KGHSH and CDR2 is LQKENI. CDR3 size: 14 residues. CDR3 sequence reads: CASSPTGGRSPLHF. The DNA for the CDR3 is TGTGCCAGCTCACCTACAGGGGGCCGGTCACCCCTCCACTTT.

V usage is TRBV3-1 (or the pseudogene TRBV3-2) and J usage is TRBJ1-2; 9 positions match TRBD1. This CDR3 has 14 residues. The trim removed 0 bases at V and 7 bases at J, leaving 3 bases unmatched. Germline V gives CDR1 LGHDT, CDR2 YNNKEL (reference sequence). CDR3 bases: TGTGCCAGCAGCCAAGATAGACAGGGGGGTGGCTACACCTTC. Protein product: CASSQDRQGGGYTF.

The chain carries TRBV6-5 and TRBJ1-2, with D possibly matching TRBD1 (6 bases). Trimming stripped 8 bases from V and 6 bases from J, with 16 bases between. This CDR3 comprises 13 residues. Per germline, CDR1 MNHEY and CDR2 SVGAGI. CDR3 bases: TGTGCCAGCGCCTACCTCCGGGACAATGGCTACACCTTC. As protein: CASAYLRDNGYTF.

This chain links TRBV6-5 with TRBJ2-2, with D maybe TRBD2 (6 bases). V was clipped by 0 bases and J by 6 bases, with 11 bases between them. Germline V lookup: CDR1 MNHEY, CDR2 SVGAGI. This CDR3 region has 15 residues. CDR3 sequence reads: CASSYSPGGAGELFF. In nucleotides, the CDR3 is TGTGCCAGCAGTTACTCGCCAGGAGGGGCCGGGGAGCTGTTTTTT.

CDR3 region: CASSLLGGETQYF. The CDR3 coding sequence is TGTGCCAGCAGTTTGCTAGGGGGCGAGACCCAGTACTTC. The rearrangement links TRBV12-3 or TRBV12-4 to TRBJ2-5, with TRBD1 identical over 7 bases. The CDR3 covers 13 residues. Unmatched junction bases numbered 3, after V lost 3 bases and J lost 5 bases.

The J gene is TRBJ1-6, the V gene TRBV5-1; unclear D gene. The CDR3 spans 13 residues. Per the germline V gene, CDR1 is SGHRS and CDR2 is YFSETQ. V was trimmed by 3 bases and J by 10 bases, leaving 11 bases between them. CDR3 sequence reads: CASSYTDDSPLHF. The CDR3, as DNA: TGCGCCAGCAGCTACACAGATGACTCACCCCTCCACTTT.

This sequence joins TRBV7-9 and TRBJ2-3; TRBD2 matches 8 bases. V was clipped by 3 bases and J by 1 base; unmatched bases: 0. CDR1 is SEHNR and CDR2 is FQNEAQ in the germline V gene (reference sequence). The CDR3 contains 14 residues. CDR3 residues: CASSLTSGTDTQYF. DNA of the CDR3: TGTGCCAGCAGCTTGACTAGCGGCACAGATACGCAGTATTTT.

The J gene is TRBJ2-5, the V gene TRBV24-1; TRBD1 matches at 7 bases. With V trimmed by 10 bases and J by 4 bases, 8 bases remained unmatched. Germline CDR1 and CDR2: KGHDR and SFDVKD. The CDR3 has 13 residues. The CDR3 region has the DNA TGTGCCACGAGACAGGGTCCGAGAGAGACCCAGTACTTC. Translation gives CATRQGPRETQYF.

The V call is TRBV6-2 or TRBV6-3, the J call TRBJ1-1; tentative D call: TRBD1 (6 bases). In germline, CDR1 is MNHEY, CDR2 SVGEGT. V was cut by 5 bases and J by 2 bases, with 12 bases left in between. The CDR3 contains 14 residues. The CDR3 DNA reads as TGTGCCAGCAGTCCCCGACAGGTCAACACTGAAGCTTTCTTT. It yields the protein CASSPRQVNTEAFF.

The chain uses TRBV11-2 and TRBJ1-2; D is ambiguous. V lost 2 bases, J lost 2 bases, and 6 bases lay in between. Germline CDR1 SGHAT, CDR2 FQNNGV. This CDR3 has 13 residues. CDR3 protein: CASSLPVNYGYTF. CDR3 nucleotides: TGTGCCAGCAGCTTACCGGTAAACTATGGCTACACCTTC.